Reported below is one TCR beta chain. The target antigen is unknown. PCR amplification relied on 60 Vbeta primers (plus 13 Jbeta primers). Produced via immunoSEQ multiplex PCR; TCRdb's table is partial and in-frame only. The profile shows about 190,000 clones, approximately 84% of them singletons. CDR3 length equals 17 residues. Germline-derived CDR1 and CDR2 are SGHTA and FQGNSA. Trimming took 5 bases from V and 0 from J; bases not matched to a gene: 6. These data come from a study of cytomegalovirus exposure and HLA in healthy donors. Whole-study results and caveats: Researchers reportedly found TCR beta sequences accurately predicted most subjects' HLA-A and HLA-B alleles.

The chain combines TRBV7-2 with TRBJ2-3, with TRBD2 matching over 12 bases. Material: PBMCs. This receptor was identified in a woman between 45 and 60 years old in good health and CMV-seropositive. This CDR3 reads CASSLRGLAGSTDTQYF. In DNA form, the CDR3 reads TGTGCCAGCAGCCTTCGGGGACTAGCGGGCAGCACAGATACGCAGTATTTT.